This T cell receptor (beta chain) was captured by sequencing in a study of identical twins. A few counts support this clonotype. Antigen: not known. TCRdb passed the 5' RACE reads through MiXCR, listing each CDR3 protein once. The sample has around 230,000 distinct CDR3 sequences; roughly 7.1% are singletons. V gave up 4 bases and J gave up 5 bases, with 14 bases separating them. CDR3 size: 13 residues. Germline V gives CDR1 SQVTM, CDR2 ANQGSEA. Overall study results and limits: High-abundance cord blood beta clonotypes had fewer insertions; memory repertoires showed none.

The sample was also reused in another study, on T cells expressing NK-cell markers.

This clonotype was sampled from a woman between 18 and 29 years old in good health. Sequenced input: CD8+ T cells sorted from blood. The rearrangement links TRBV29-1 to TRBJ1-2, with D possibly matching TRBD1 (5 bases). CDR3 loop: CSVVETAWYGYTF. The CDR3 DNA reads as TGCAGCGTTGTCGAGACAGCTTGGTATGGCTACACCTTC.